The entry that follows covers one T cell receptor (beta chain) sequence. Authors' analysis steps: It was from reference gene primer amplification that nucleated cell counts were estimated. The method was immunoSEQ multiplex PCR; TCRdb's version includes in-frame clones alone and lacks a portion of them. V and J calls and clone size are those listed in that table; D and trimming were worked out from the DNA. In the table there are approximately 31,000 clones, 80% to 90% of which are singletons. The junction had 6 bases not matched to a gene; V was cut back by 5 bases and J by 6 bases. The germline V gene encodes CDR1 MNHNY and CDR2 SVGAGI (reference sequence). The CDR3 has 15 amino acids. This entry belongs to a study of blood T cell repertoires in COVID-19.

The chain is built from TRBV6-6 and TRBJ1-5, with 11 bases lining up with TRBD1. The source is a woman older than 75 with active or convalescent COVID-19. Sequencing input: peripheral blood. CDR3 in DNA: TGTGCCAGCAGTACCTCCGGGACAGGGGGTCAGCCCCAGCATTTT. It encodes CASSTSGTGGQPQHF.